Below are 18 T cell receptor beta chains sequenced from a single sample in a study of OX40 agonist ivuxolimab in advanced cancers. Libraries were prepared by immunoSEQ multiplex PCR; TCRdb keeps only in-frame clonotypes and omits some of them. The repertoire holds about 22,000 clones, with less than 90% as singletons. The sample was CD4+ or CD8+ T cells sorted from blood, taken in a trial of the OX40 agonist ivuxolimab. The origin of the receptors is an adult with an advanced solid tumor such as melanoma, head and neck, liver or kidney cancer.

V gene TRBV5-1 combines with J gene TRBJ2-1, with D possibly matching TRBD2 (5 bases). Between the trimmed V and J ends, which lost 0 bases and 6 bases, there was a span of 7 bases. CDR1 is SGHRS and CDR2 is YFSETQ in the germline V gene. The CDR3 is 13 residues long. CDR3: CASSLDGSNEQFF. The CDR3 coding sequence is TGCGCCAGCAGCTTGGATGGGAGCAATGAGCAGTTCTTC.

The chain couples TRBV11-1 to TRBJ2-3; D may be TRBD1 (6 bases). Germline V lookup: CDR1 SGHAT, CDR2 FQDESV (reference sequence). This CDR3 comprises 17 residues. Trimming removed 2 bases from V and 1 base from J, with 16 bases in between. CDR3 in DNA: TGTGCCAGCAGCTTAAATGGGGGCGGATGGGGCACAGATACGCAGTATTTT. The encoded protein is CASSLNGGGWGTDTQYF. The whole variable domain, filled in from reference TRBV11-1 and TRBJ2-3, reads EAEVAQSPRYKITEKSQAVAFWCDPISGHATLYWYRQILGQGPELLVQFQDESVVDDSQLPKDRFSAERLKGVDSTLKIQPAELGDSAMYLCASSLNGGGWGTDTQYFGPGTRLTVL.

The V and J genes are TRBV7-8 and TRBJ1-1, with TRBD1 identical over 8 bases. The trim removed 1 base at V and 3 bases at J, leaving 7 bases unmatched. CDR3 length: 16 residues. Germline CDR1 and CDR2: SGHVS and FQNEAQ. CDR3 nucleotide sequence: TGTGCCAGCAGCTTAGACAGGGGACAGGCGGACACTGAAGCTTTCTTT. This sequence encodes CASSLDRGQADTEAFF.

The V and J genes are TRBV4-1 and TRBJ2-7, with a possible D match to TRBD2 (5 bases). The germline V gene encodes CDR1 MGHRA and CDR2 YSYEKL. With 1 base removed from V and 0 bases from J, the gap between germline ends came to 10 bases. The CDR3 extends over 15 amino acids. The CDR3 sequence is CASSQGTSTSYEQYF. CDR3 bases: TGCGCCAGCAGCCAAGGGACTTCTACCTCCTACGAGCAGTACTTC.

The chain employs TRBV28 and TRBJ1-4, with D perhaps matching TRBD1 (5 bases). CDR3 size: 17 residues. Trimming left V 3 bases short and J 2 bases short, with 16 bases between. Germline CDR1 MDHEN, CDR2 SYDVKM. The CDR3, as DNA: TGTGCCAGCAGTTTCGTTGGGCAGGGAAAGACTAATGAAAAACTGTTTTTT. Its protein product is CASSFVGQGKTNEKLFF.

This chain uses TRBV6-6 with TRBJ1-5, with a weak D call TRBD1 (6 bases). Germline assignment: CDR1 MNHNY and CDR2 SVGAGI (reference sequence). The CDR3 is 16 amino acids. V lost 4 bases and J 1 base, leaving 14 bases between the germline ends. This CDR3 reads CASSSTDRTSNQPQHF. For the CDR3, the DNA is TGTGCCAGCAGTTCTACGGACAGAACAAGCAATCAGCCCCAGCATTTT.

V usage is TRBV7-6 and J usage is TRBJ2-3; possibly TRBD1 or TRBD2 for D (5 bases each). V dropped 0 bases and J dropped 0 bases, with 28 bases sitting between them. The CDR3 is 22 amino acids. Germline V CDR1 and CDR2: SGHVS, FNYEAQ. The CDR3: CASSLAQSRDGRRETSTDTQYF. In DNA form, the CDR3 reads TGTGCCAGCAGCTTAGCGCAATCAAGGGACGGGCGGAGAGAAACTAGCACAGATACGCAGTATTTT.

The J gene is TRBJ1-1, the V gene TRBV29-1; D remains ambiguous. Trimming removed 6 bases from V and 6 bases from J, with 17 bases in between. The germline CDR1 and CDR2 sequences are SQVTM and ANQGSEA. The CDR3 contains 13 residues. The CDR3 nucleotides read TGCAGCGTAAATCCCACCCGGACGTCTGAAGCTTTCTTT. This encodes CSVNPTRTSEAFF.

The CDR3 DNA is TGTGCCAGCAGCGCCGGGGGGGATACGCAGTATTTT. Its protein product is CASSAGGDTQYF. The rearrangement joins TRBV13 to TRBJ2-3; 7 bases map to TRBD2. This CDR3 has 12 amino acids. With V trimmed by 5 bases and J by 6 bases, 2 bases remained unmatched. Germline loops: CDR1 PRHDT, CDR2 FYEKMQ (reference sequence).

The chain couples TRBV27 to TRBJ2-3; D is uncertain. Trimming took 4 bases from V and 2 from J, leaving 10 bases between them. CDR1 is MNHEY and CDR2 is SMNVEV in the germline V gene (reference sequence). The CDR3 runs to 14 residues. This CDR3 reads CASSYGWVTDTQYF. The CDR3 DNA follows: TGTGCCAGCAGTTACGGCTGGGTCACAGATACGCAGTATTTT.

The chain couples TRBV6-5 to TRBJ2-2, with D uncertain. Germline V gene lookup returns CDR1 MNHEY and CDR2 SVGAGI. This CDR3 region has 14 residues. V gave up 5 bases and J gave up 4 bases, with 11 bases separating them. CDR3: CASSVNVGTGELFF. The CDR3 coding sequence is TGTGCCAGCAGTGTTAACGTAGGCACCGGGGAGCTGTTTTTT.

The rearrangement uses TRBV7-2 and TRBJ2-5; no definite D call. The CDR3 runs 15 residues. Trimming pared 0 bases from V and 3 bases from J, leaving 11 bases between. Per germline, CDR1 SGHTA and CDR2 FQGNSA. The DNA for the CDR3 is TGTGCCAGCAGCTTAGCCGCGACACCCGAAGAGACCCAGTACTTC. Translation gives CASSLAATPEETQYF. The full variable domain, its missing parts supplied by reference TRBV7-2 and TRBJ2-5, is GAGVSQSPSNKVTEKGKDVELRCDPISGHTALYWYRQSLGQGLEFLIYFQGNSAPDKSGLPSDRFSAERTGGSVSTLTIQRTQQEDSAVYLCASSLAATPEETQYFGPGTRLLVL.

This chain connects TRBV13 to TRBJ2-2, with D perhaps matching TRBD2 (6 bases). V lost 5 bases and J lost 7, with 17 bases in between. CDR3 length: 15 amino acids. CDR1 and CDR2 (germline): PRHDT, FYEKMQ (reference sequence). CDR3 loop: CASSLDPGLLGELFF. The CDR3, as DNA: TGTGCCAGCAGCCTCGACCCGGGACTCCTCGGGGAGCTGTTTTTT. Full variable domain (outside the CDR3, taken from reference TRBV13 and TRBJ2-2): AAGVIQSPRHLIKEKRETATLKCYPIPRHDTVYWYQQGPGQDPQFLISFYEKMQSDKGSIPDRFSAQQFSDYHSELNMSSLELGDSALYFCASSLDPGLLGELFFGEGSRLTVL.

This clone is medium-sized. This rearrangement joins TRBV5-6 to TRBJ2-2, with TRBD2 identical over 9 bases. J gave up 17 bases and V 5 bases, and 13 bases lay outside the gene matches. The CDR3 has 13 amino acids. CDR1 and CDR2 from the germline V gene are SGHDT and YYEEEE. CDR3 loop: CASRPGPGTSTFF. The CDR3 DNA is TGTGCCAGCAGGCCCGGGCCCGGGACTAGCACATTTTTT.

This CDR3 reads CASSPDGDQETQYF. CDR3 sequence (DNA): TGTGCCAGCAGCCCAGACGGGGACCAAGAGACCCAGTACTTC. This chain joins TRBV11-3 and TRBJ2-5; possibly TRBD2 for D (5 bases). The CDR3 covers 14 residues. Germline V gene lookup returns CDR1 SGHNT and CDR2 YENEEA. Deletions cut 5 bases from V and 0 bases from J, with 10 bases between.

The chain links TRBV5-6 to TRBJ2-3, with TRBD1 matching over 7 bases. CDR3 length: 15 amino acids. V lost 4 bases to trimming and J lost 2 bases; unmatched junction nucleotides: 7. In germline, CDR1 is SGHDT, CDR2 YYEEEE. DNA for the CDR3: TGTGCCAGCAGCCGGGACAGCCATTCCACAGATACGCAGTATTTT. Encoded protein: CASSRDSHSTDTQYF.

The CDR3 region is CASSNGQGAGQPQHF. CDR3 DNA sequence: TGCGCCAGCAGTAACGGACAGGGGGCAGGTCAGCCCCAGCATTTT. The V gene is TRBV4-1, the J gene TRBJ1-5, with 11 bases lining up with TRBD1. There are 15 residues in the CDR3. V dropped 6 bases and J dropped 6; count of bases not matched to a gene: 7. Germline-derived CDR1 and CDR2 are MGHRA and YSYEKL.

The chain recombines TRBV11-2 with TRBJ2-7; D tentatively reads TRBD1 or TRBD2 (5 bases each). The V gene's germline CDR1 is SGHAT and CDR2 FQNNGV. The CDR3 is 14 residues long. V lost 1 base to trimming and J lost 3 bases, with 10 bases between them. The chain's CDR3 is CASSLVAGSYEQYF. In DNA, the CDR3 is TGTGCCAGCAGCTTAGTGGCAGGGAGCTACGAGCAGTACTTC.